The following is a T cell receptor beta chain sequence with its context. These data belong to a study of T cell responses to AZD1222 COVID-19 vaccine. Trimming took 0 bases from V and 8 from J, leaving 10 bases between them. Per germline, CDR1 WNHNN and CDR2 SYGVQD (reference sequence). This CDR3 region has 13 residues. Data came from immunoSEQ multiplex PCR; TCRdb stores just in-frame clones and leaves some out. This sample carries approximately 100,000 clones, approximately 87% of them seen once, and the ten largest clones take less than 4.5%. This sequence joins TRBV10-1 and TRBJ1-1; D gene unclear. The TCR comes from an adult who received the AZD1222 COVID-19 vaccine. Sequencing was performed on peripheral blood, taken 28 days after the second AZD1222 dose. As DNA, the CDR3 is TGCGCCAGCAGTGAGTCGATAGGGCGGGAAGCTTTCTTT. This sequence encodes CASSESIGREAFF.